This T cell receptor (beta chain) was obtained from a study of regulatory T cells in long-lasting Graves disease. Overall study context: The criterion for persistent Graves' disease was over 5 years of antithyroid drugs with positive TSH receptor antibodies. Study-wide results and caveats: Under persistent disease, TRBV28, TRBJ1-2 and TRBJ2-5 were used preferentially.

The time point: persistent/refractory GD, antithyroid drugs over 5 years with positive TRAb. PBMCs provided the RNA from which the TCR library was made. Relying on iRepertoire HTBI primers and Arm-PCR of CDR3 regions, the team built TCR beta libraries. TCRdb re-derived calls from the multiplex PCR reads in MiXCR, one entry per CDR3 protein. The sample lists under 500,000 distinct CDR3 sequences; less than 25% were seen once. With regard to this clonotype: As yet, its antigen is unknown.

The germline V gene has CDR1 MNHNS and CDR2 SASEGT. The CDR3 totals 15 residues. V dropped 6 bases and J dropped 8 bases, with 19 bases sitting between them. Source: peripheral blood mononuclear cells (PBMCs), taken when the disease was refractory, from a patient treated with antithyroid drugs. The chain employs TRBV6-1 and TRBJ1-4; possible D gene TRBD1, 5 bases. The sequence came from a female donor with Graves disease. The CDR3: CASSQMGGREEKLFF. CDR3 sequence (DNA): TGTGCCAGCAGCCAAATGGGTGGCAGGGAGGAAAAACTGTTTTTT.